The rows below give T cell receptor beta chains drawn from one sample of a study of T cells after yellow fever vaccination. Via MiXCR, TCRdb re-called the 5' RACE reads, giving one row per CDR3 protein. The data hold 300,000 to 400,000 distinct CDR3 sequences, with more than 8.5% observed a single time. Source: PBMCs, taken on the day of the first yellow fever vaccination. The receptors were gathered from a man aged 18 to 35 who received the YFV17D yellow fever vaccine. CDR3s include the opening cysteine and the closing phenylalanine or tryptophan. D genes are given only for firm matches. Clone size appears in some rows only: once, few, many, or a class for an expanded clone.

>.|TRBJ1-5|TRBV7-2|.
TGTGCCAGCAGCCCCGACGTAGGCCAGCCCCAGCATTTT
CASSPDVGQPQHF
>few|TRBJ2-1|TRBV7-9|.
TGTGCCAGCAGCCCTTATGGGGAAAGTGAGCAGTTCTTC
CASSPYGESEQFF
>.|TRBJ1-4|TRBV5-1|TRBD1
TGCGCCAGCAGCACTTCGTTACAGTGCTCCTTAACGTTTTACAGGGGCGTTTTGTATGAAAAACTGTTTTTT
CASSTSLQCSLTFYRGVLYEKLFF
>.|TRBJ2-3|TRBV11-2|TRBD2
TGTGCCAGCAGCTTAGGTAGCGGGGGATTCACAGATACGCAGTATTTT
CASSLGSGGFTDTQYF
>few|TRBJ1-1|TRBV20-1|.
TGCAGTGCTACCCACGCTGAAGCTTTCTTT
CSATHAEAFF
>.|TRBJ1-2|TRBV10-3|TRBD1
TGTGCCATCAGAGGGACAGGCTGGGCACGGGGCTACACCTTC
CAIRGTGWARGYTF
>.|TRBJ2-3|TRBV27|.
TGTGCCAGCAGTTTAGGTGGGACGATAAGTGCAGATACGCAGTATTTT
CASSLGGTISADTQYF
>.|TRBJ2-1|TRBV6-1|.
TGTGCCACCCGGCACGTTGAGCAGTTCTTC
CATRHVEQFF
>.|TRBJ2-5|TRBV7-2|.
TGTGCCAGCGGGTCTTTCGTGGGGCTGGGAGAGACCCAGTACTTC
CASGSFVGLGETQYF
>.|TRBJ1-1|TRBV7-8|.
TGTGCCAGCAGCTTAATGGTTCAGGGGCGGACTGAAGCTTTCTTT
CASSLMVQGRTEAFF
>few|TRBJ2-2|TRBV10-2|TRBD1
TGCGCCAGCAGTGACAGGGGGCACGGGGAGCTGTTTTTT
CASSDRGHGELFF